What follows are 22 T cell receptor beta chains derived from one specimen sequenced in a study of T-cell memory formation after mild COVID-19. TCRdb ran MiXCR on the 5' RACE reads and lists one entry per CDR3 protein. This table holds about 270,000 distinct CDR3 sequences, 15% found once. The sequenced sample consisted of PBMCs or a T cell subset sorted from them (not recorded which). The receptors stem from an adult woman who had mild COVID-19 (a few samples of this study predate the infection). Cell type and time point are not known.

This clonotype came up a few times. The genes are TRBV11-1 and TRBJ2-1, with D unresolved. Germline V gene sequence: CDR1 SGHAT, CDR2 FQDESV (reference sequence). This CDR3 has 15 amino acids. The V gene lost 1 base and the J gene lost 7 bases, with 14 bases spanning the gap. CDR3 in DNA: TGTGCCAGCAGCTTAGATGTCGGAAGGGCTAATGAGCAGTTCTTC. This translates into CASSLDVGRANEQFF.

This clonotype was recorded a few times. The chain combines TRBV11-2 with TRBJ2-3; D is undetermined. With 7 bases removed from V and 7 bases from J, the gap between germline ends came to 12 bases. CDR3 length: 12 amino acids. Germline CDR1 and CDR2: SGHAT and FQNNGV. The CDR3 bases are TGTGCCAGCACCCCATCCCCCTATACGCAGTATTTT. Protein product: CASTPSPYTQYF. Full variable domain (outside the CDR3, taken from reference TRBV11-2 and TRBJ2-3): EAGVAQSPRYKIIEKRQSVAFWCNPISGHATLYWYQQILGQGPKLLIQFQNNGVVDDSQLPKDRFSAERLKGVDSTLKIQPAKLEDSAVYLCASTPSPYTQYFGPGTRLTVL.

CDR3 in amino acids: CAWSVIRNTDTQYF. The CDR3 DNA reads TGTGCCTGGAGTGTAATCAGGAACACAGATACGCAGTATTTT. The gene calls are TRBV30 and TRBJ2-3; D gene ambiguous. The CDR3 consists of 14 residues. V shed 0 bases and J shed 2 bases, with 9 bases lying between them. Looked up from germline, CDR1 is GTSNPN and CDR2 is SVGIG (reference sequence).

The chain employs TRBV6-5 and TRBJ2-2, with 12 nucleotides matching TRBD2. Germline V gene sequence: CDR1 MNHEY, CDR2 SVGAGI. Losses at the gene ends were 6 bases for V and 4 bases for J; bases not matched to a gene: 9. The CDR3 extends over 17 amino acids. Here the CDR3 reads CASSNPGLAGFTGELFF. The CDR3 DNA reads TGTGCCAGCAGCAATCCTGGACTAGCGGGGTTCACCGGGGAGCTGTTTTTT.

In its sample, this clonotype was seen a few times. The J gene is TRBJ2-5, the V gene TRBV6-6; 9 nucleotides agree with TRBD2. Germline loops: CDR1 MNHNY, CDR2 SVGAGI (reference sequence). J gave up 5 bases and V 0 bases, and 1 base lay outside the gene matches. This CDR3 has 14 amino acids. The CDR3 sequence is CASSYSGTSETQYF. The CDR3 DNA reads as TGTGCCAGCAGTTACTCCGGGACTAGCGAGACCCAGTACTTC.

V and J are TRBV7-9 and TRBJ1-5, with D uncertain. V shed 5 bases and J shed 3 bases, with 8 bases lying between them. The germline CDR1 and CDR2 sequences are SEHNR and FQNEAQ (reference sequence). The CDR3 is 13 residues long. The CDR3: CASSLPNNQPQHF. CDR3 bases: TGTGCCAGCAGCCTGCCCAACAATCAGCCCCAGCATTTT.

The gene calls are TRBV3-1 and TRBJ1-1; TRBD1 matches at 7 bases. The CDR3 runs to 14 residues. CDR1 and CDR2 (germline): LGHDT, YNNKEL (reference sequence). J was trimmed by 1 base and V by 4 bases; bases with no gene match: 3. CDR3 sequence reads: CASSPNRGNTEAFF. In DNA, the CDR3 is TGTGCCAGCAGCCCTAACAGGGGGAACACTGAAGCTTTCTTT. Complete variable domain (other parts from reference TRBV3-1 and TRBJ1-1): DTAVSQTPKYLVTQMGNDKSIKCEQNLGHDTMYWYKQDSKKFLKIMFSYNNKELIINETVPNRFSPKSPDKAHLNLHINSLELGDSAVYFCASSPNRGNTEAFFGQGTRLTVV.

The rearrangement links TRBV4-3 to TRBJ2-1; TRBD2 matches at 8 bases. This CDR3 is 18 amino acids long. With V trimmed by 2 bases and J by 1 base, 10 bases remained unmatched. CDR1 is LGHNA, CDR2 YSLEER, per germline. The CDR3 DNA reads as TGCGCCAGCAGCCAATCTGTAACTAGCGGTCTTTCCTACAATGAGCAGTTCTTC. Its protein product is CASSQSVTSGLSYNEQFF.

In this sample, this clonotype turned up many times. This rearrangement joins TRBV12-3 or TRBV12-4 to TRBJ1-1; the D gene is possibly TRBD1 (5 bases). This CDR3 is 14 amino acids long. V lost 3 bases and J 4 bases, leaving 12 bases between the germline ends. Written as DNA, the CDR3 is TGTGCCAGCAGTTTTAGGGGCGTGGGCACTGAAGCTTTCTTT. Amino acid sequence: CASSFRGVGTEAFF.

This clonotype was observed a few times. The chain combines TRBV18 with TRBJ2-3, with TRBD2 matching over 7 bases. Per germline, CDR1 KGHSH and CDR2 LQKENI. Trimming at V came to 5 bases and at J to 4 bases, leaving 9 bases not matched to a gene. CDR3 length equals 15 residues. This CDR3 reads CASSTTSIQADTQYF. CDR3 coding DNA: TGTGCCAGCTCAACGACTAGCATCCAGGCAGATACGCAGTATTTT.

This clonotype has ten or more counts. The V call is TRBV6-2 or TRBV6-3, the J call TRBJ2-5, with D possibly TRBD2 on 5 matching bases. CDR1 MNHEY and CDR2 SVGEGT come from the germline V gene. Trimming removed 5 bases from V and 3 bases from J, with 13 bases in between. CDR3 length equals 14 residues. CDR3 loop: CASSPPPREETQYF. CDR3 coding DNA: TGTGCCAGCAGTCCCCCGCCGCGGGAAGAGACCCAGTACTTC.

The J gene is TRBJ1-1, the V gene TRBV5-1; D gene uncertain. The germline V gene encodes CDR1 SGHRS and CDR2 YFSETQ. CDR3 length: 15 amino acids. Trimming left V 6 bases short and J 1 base short, with 16 bases between. CDR3 region: CASKSELTKNTEAFF. In DNA form, the CDR3 reads TGCGCCAGCAAATCTGAACTTACCAAGAACACTGAAGCTTTCTTT.

The chain combines TRBV5-5 with TRBJ1-1, with TRBD1 as a possible D gene (5 bases). Germline V gene sequence: CDR1 SGHKS, CDR2 YYEKEE (reference sequence). This CDR3 spans 16 amino acids. Trimming removed 0 bases from V and 0 bases from J, with 12 bases in between. CDR3 DNA: TGTGCCAGCAGCTTGGCAGGGAGGCCATTGAACACTGAAGCTTTCTTT. It encodes CASSLAGRPLNTEAFF.

This clonotype has only a few counts. The rearrangement joins TRBV7-2 to TRBJ2-2; maybe TRBD1 (5 bases). Germline V gives CDR1 SGHTA, CDR2 FQGNSA. The CDR3 has 15 amino acids. The V and J ends lost 2 bases and 6 bases respectively, with 13 bases between them. The CDR3, as DNA: TGTGCCAGCAGCTTATCCAGGGTCGAAGCCGGGGAGCTGTTTTTT. It translates to CASSLSRVEAGELFF.

This clonotype was observed at least ten times. The chain's CDR3 is CASSQAPYEQYF. The CDR3 coding sequence is TGTGCCAGCAGCCAGGCTCCCTACGAGCAGTACTTC. The chain links TRBV28 to TRBJ2-7; D gene unclear. V was pared by 6 bases and J by 2 bases, with 8 bases between. Germline-derived CDR1 and CDR2 are MDHEN and SYDVKM. This CDR3 has 12 amino acids.

The chain employs TRBV18 and TRBJ2-7; 7 bases map to TRBD1. This CDR3 is 13 amino acids long. The junction had 4 bases not matched to a gene; V was cut back by 4 bases and J by 4 bases. Germline V gives CDR1 KGHSH, CDR2 LQKENI. The DNA for the CDR3 is TGTGCCAGCTCACGAGGGACAGCTTACGAGCAGTACTTC. As protein: CASSRGTAYEQYF.

This clonotype has a handful of counts. The chain links TRBV27 to TRBJ1-4, with 7 nucleotides matching TRBD1. There are 16 residues in the CDR3. The germline V gene has CDR1 MNHEY and CDR2 SMNVEV (reference sequence). V was clipped by 5 bases and J by 0 bases; unmatched bases: 6. The CDR3 nucleotides are TGTGCCAGCAGTGAATACAGGGGTGCAACTAATGAAAAACTGTTTTTT. Its translation is CASSEYRGATNEKLFF.

This clonotype was counted a few times. This chain connects TRBV24-1 to TRBJ2-7; 8 bases line up with TRBD1. The CDR3 covers 14 residues. Germline lookup yields CDR1 KGHDR and CDR2 SFDVKD. V shed 8 bases, J shed 3 bases, and the junction held 8 bases outside the gene matches. CDR3 nucleotides: TGTGCCACCAAAAAGGACAGGGTGGACTACGAGCAGTACTTC. This gives the protein CATKKDRVDYEQYF.

This clonotype appeared many times. The chain joins TRBV3-1 to TRBJ2-7; D tentatively fits TRBD1 or TRBD2 (5 bases each). The CDR3 runs 12 residues. The ends were cut back, 8 bases at V and 2 bases at J, with 10 bases in the middle. Germline lookup yields CDR1 LGHDT and CDR2 YNNKEL (reference sequence). The CDR3 bases are TGTGCCAGCGGGGACGGGACCTACGAGCAGTACTTC. The encoded protein is CASGDGTYEQYF.

This chain joins TRBV5-1 and TRBJ1-2; D remains ambiguous. The length of the CDR3 is 14 residues. Germline V gives CDR1 SGHRS, CDR2 YFSETQ. Trimming took off 0 bases at V and 6 bases at J, with 12 bases between the two ends. The CDR3 DNA reads TGCGCCAGCAGCTTGGTCGCGGGGATAGATGGCTACACCTTC. It specifies CASSLVAGIDGYTF. The full variable domain, completed using reference TRBV5-1 and TRBJ1-2, is KAGVTQTPRYLIKTRGQQVTLSCSPISGHRSVSWYQQTPGQGLQFLFEYFSETQRNKGNFPGRFSGRQFSNSRSEMNVSTLELGDSALYLCASSLVAGIDGYTFGSGTRLTVV.

The table lists this clonotype with a few counts. The chain recombines TRBV6-2 or TRBV6-3 with TRBJ2-7, with D perhaps TRBD2 (5 bases). The CDR3 has 12 residues. V lost 6 bases, J lost 7 bases, and 13 bases lay in between. Germline V lookup: CDR1 MNHEY, CDR2 SVGEGT. For the CDR3, the DNA is TGTGCCAGCAGGGACTTTTCGGGGGAGCAGTACTTC. As protein: CASRDFSGEQYF.

The rearrangement uses TRBV4-3 and TRBJ2-7, with D uncertain. V lost 0 bases and J 5 bases, leaving 17 bases between the germline ends. The CDR3 is 16 residues long. In germline, CDR1 is LGHNA, CDR2 YSLEER. CDR3 protein: CASSQDSGLGINEQYF. CDR3 sequence (DNA): TGCGCCAGCAGCCAAGATAGTGGGCTAGGCATAAACGAGCAGTACTTC.